A selection of T cell receptor beta chains follows, all from one sample in a study of blood T cells in healthy people across ages. One entry per CDR3 protein results from TCRdb running MiXCR on the 5' RACE reads. The data contain about 900,000 distinct CDR3 sequences, roughly 52% of them singletons. Sequenced: blood. The source of these receptors is a man aged 30 to 45 in good health. Each CDR3 is given with its conserved first and last residue. D genes are given only for firm matches. The size entry is marked missing in some rows and otherwise reads once, few, many or a size class.

j_gene: TRBJ1-5; abundance: -; d_gene: -; v_gene: TRBV20-1; CDR3nt: TGCAGTGCTAGAGCCATGTCGACCCTCCGGGGTCAGCCCCAGCATTTT; CDR3aa: CSARAMSTLRGQPQHF
j_gene: TRBJ2-7; abundance: few; d_gene: -; v_gene: TRBV29-1; CDR3nt: TGCAGCGTTGAAGAAGGCAGGGGCAACTACGAGCAGTACTTC; CDR3aa: CSVEEGRGNYEQYF
j_gene: TRBJ2-3; abundance: few; d_gene: TRBD2; v_gene: TRBV20-1; CDR3nt: TGTAGTGCTAGAGCCCACGGGGGGGACACAGATACGCAGTATTTT; CDR3aa: CSARAHGGDTDTQYF
j_gene: TRBJ2-2; abundance: -; d_gene: -; v_gene: TRBV7-2; CDR3nt: TGTGCCAGCAGCCCAGCCGGCCAAGCAAGAACCGGGGAGCTGTTTTTT; CDR3aa: CASSPAGQARTGELFF
j_gene: TRBJ2-5; abundance: -; d_gene: TRBD1; v_gene: TRBV4-1; CDR3nt: TGCGCCAGCAGCCAACCGGGACAGGGCTTCGGGACCCAGTACTTC; CDR3aa: CASSQPGQGFGTQYF
j_gene: TRBJ2-1; abundance: -; d_gene: -; v_gene: TRBV2; CDR3nt: TGTGCCAGCATAGGGGCGGGAACCTACAATGAGCAGTTCTTC; CDR3aa: CASIGAGTYNEQFF
j_gene: TRBJ2-7; abundance: few; d_gene: -; v_gene: TRBV29-1; CDR3nt: TGCAGCGTTGTAACACGAGGGGCCTACGAGCAGTACTTC; CDR3aa: CSVVTRGAYEQYF
j_gene: TRBJ2-7; abundance: -; d_gene: -; v_gene: TRBV3-1; CDR3nt: TGTGCCAGCAGCCAACAGGCCCGACCCTACGAGCAGTACTTC; CDR3aa: CASSQQARPYEQYF
j_gene: TRBJ2-1; abundance: -; d_gene: TRBD1; v_gene: TRBV6-5; CDR3nt: TGTGCCAGCAGCCGGGACAGGAGCAATGAGCAGTTCTTC; CDR3aa: CASSRDRSNEQFF
j_gene: TRBJ1-5; abundance: -; d_gene: TRBD1; v_gene: TRBV7-8; CDR3nt: TGTGCCAGCAGCTTACGGGACAGTGTAGCAAATCAGCCCCAGCATTTT; CDR3aa: CASSLRDSVANQPQHF
j_gene: TRBJ2-7; abundance: few; d_gene: -; v_gene: TRBV4-1; CDR3nt: TGCGCCAGCAGCCCCTTTCAGCGCGGTAGCTACGAGCAGTACTTC; CDR3aa: CASSPFQRGSYEQYF
j_gene: TRBJ2-5; abundance: -; d_gene: TRBD2; v_gene: TRBV5-1; CDR3nt: TGCGCCAGCAGCTCCGGACTAGCGGGATACCAAGAGACCCAGTACTTC; CDR3aa: CASSSGLAGYQETQYF
j_gene: TRBJ1-1; abundance: -; d_gene: -; v_gene: TRBV11-1; CDR3nt: TGTGCCAGCAGCACCGGGACCGTGGGCATCCGGAACACTGAAGCTTTCTTT; CDR3aa: CASSTGTVGIRNTEAFF
j_gene: TRBJ1-2; abundance: few; d_gene: -; v_gene: TRBV20-1; CDR3nt: TGCACTCCTAGGGGCTACACCTTC; CDR3aa: CTPRGYTF
j_gene: TRBJ2-5; abundance: -; d_gene: -; v_gene: TRBV7-3; CDR3nt: TGTGCCAGCAGCATCCGGGTCCCAGAGACCCAGTACTTC; CDR3aa: CASSIRVPETQYF
j_gene: TRBJ1-5; abundance: few; d_gene: -; v_gene: TRBV5-1; CDR3nt: TGCGCCAGCAGCTTCGACGGGAATCAGCCCCAGCATTTT; CDR3aa: CASSFDGNQPQHF
j_gene: TRBJ1-2; abundance: -; d_gene: -; v_gene: TRBV5-1; CDR3nt: TGCGCCAGCAGCTTGAACGGCCGGGACTATGGCTACACCTTC; CDR3aa: CASSLNGRDYGYTF
j_gene: TRBJ2-7; abundance: -; d_gene: TRBD1; v_gene: TRBV20-1; CDR3nt: TGCAGTGCTGAACGGGGGACAGGGTCCTACGAGCAGTACTTC; CDR3aa: CSAERGTGSYEQYF
j_gene: TRBJ2-7; abundance: -; d_gene: TRBD2; v_gene: TRBV29-1; CDR3nt: TGCAGCGCCCTGGGACTAGTCTACGAGCAGTACTTC; CDR3aa: CSALGLVYEQYF
j_gene: TRBJ2-5; abundance: -; d_gene: TRBD2; v_gene: TRBV11-2; CDR3nt: TGTGCCAGCAGCTTAAATTCTGGCGGGGGGTGGAAACAAGAGACCCAGTACTTC; CDR3aa: CASSLNSGGGWKQETQYF
j_gene: TRBJ1-1; abundance: -; d_gene: -; v_gene: TRBV7-2; CDR3nt: TGTGCCAGCAGCTTAGAGCAGAGGGCTGGCACTGAAGCTTTCTTT; CDR3aa: CASSLEQRAGTEAFF
j_gene: TRBJ1-5; abundance: -; d_gene: TRBD1; v_gene: TRBV6-2/TRBV6-3; CDR3nt: TGTGCCAGCACCTCGGGACAGCGCAATCAGCCCCAGCATTTT; CDR3aa: CASTSGQRNQPQHF
j_gene: TRBJ2-7; abundance: -; d_gene: TRBD1; v_gene: TRBV28; CDR3nt: TGTGCCAGCAAACAGGGGGACTACGAGCAGTACTTC; CDR3aa: CASKQGDYEQYF
j_gene: TRBJ2-5; abundance: few; d_gene: -; v_gene: TRBV7-9; CDR3nt: TGTGCCAGCAGCTTAGCGGCGGGACTTTCGGAGACCCAGTACTTC; CDR3aa: CASSLAAGLSETQYF
j_gene: TRBJ2-7; abundance: -; d_gene: -; v_gene: TRBV20-1; CDR3nt: TGCAGTGCCGACCTACAAGCGGCCGAGCAGTACTTC; CDR3aa: CSADLQAAEQYF
j_gene: TRBJ1-2; abundance: -; d_gene: -; v_gene: TRBV7-9; CDR3nt: TGTGCCAGCAGCTTAACTTTTCAGGGACTCCACTATGGCTACACCTTC; CDR3aa: CASSLTFQGLHYGYTF
j_gene: TRBJ2-1; abundance: once; d_gene: TRBD1; v_gene: TRBV12-3/TRBV12-4; CDR3nt: TGTGCCAGCTGGGACAGCAGCAATGAGCAGTTCTTC; CDR3aa: CASWDSSNEQFF
j_gene: TRBJ2-1; abundance: few; d_gene: -; v_gene: TRBV21-1; CDR3nt: TGTGCCAGCAGCAAATTAGGAGGAGGAGCGGTCAATGAGCAGTTCTTC; CDR3aa: CASSKLGGGAVNEQFF
j_gene: TRBJ2-5; abundance: few; d_gene: -; v_gene: TRBV10-3; CDR3nt: TGTGCCATCAGTGATGATTTGGGCAGACCCCAAGAGACCCAGTACTTC; CDR3aa: CAISDDLGRPQETQYF
j_gene: TRBJ1-1; abundance: -; d_gene: -; v_gene: TRBV20-1; CDR3nt: TGCAGTGCTAAGGGTTTGAACACTGAAGCTTTCTTT; CDR3aa: CSAKGLNTEAFF
j_gene: TRBJ1-2; abundance: -; d_gene: -; v_gene: TRBV4-2; CDR3nt: TGTGCCAGCAGCCAAGATCACGGCACTATCTATGGCCACACCTTC; CDR3aa: CASSQDHGTIYGHTF
j_gene: TRBJ2-4; abundance: -; d_gene: -; v_gene: TRBV11-3; CDR3nt: TGTGCCAGCAGCCCTCGGTTCCTAAACATTCAGTACTTC; CDR3aa: CASSPRFLNIQYF
j_gene: TRBJ2-7; abundance: -; d_gene: TRBD1; v_gene: TRBV11-2; CDR3nt: TGTGCCAGCAGCTCAGTCCTGACAGGGAACGAGCAGTACTTC; CDR3aa: CASSSVLTGNEQYF
j_gene: TRBJ1-2; abundance: -; d_gene: -; v_gene: TRBV12-3/TRBV12-4; CDR3nt: TGTGCCAGCAGTTTATCGGAGGATACCGGCTACACCTTC; CDR3aa: CASSLSEDTGYTF
j_gene: TRBJ2-5; abundance: -; d_gene: -; v_gene: TRBV4-1; CDR3nt: TGCGCCAGCAGCCCGTGGACTGGCGAGGGAGTGACCCAGTACTTC; CDR3aa: CASSPWTGEGVTQYF
j_gene: TRBJ2-3; abundance: -; d_gene: TRBD2; v_gene: TRBV6-2/TRBV6-3; CDR3nt: TGTGCCAGCAGTTTCCGGGACTATACCACAGATACGCAGTATTTT; CDR3aa: CASSFRDYTTDTQYF
j_gene: TRBJ2-7; abundance: -; d_gene: TRBD1; v_gene: TRBV5-6; CDR3nt: TGTGCCAGCAGCAACCGGGACAGAAGCACCTACGAGCAGTACTTC; CDR3aa: CASSNRDRSTYEQYF
j_gene: TRBJ1-5; abundance: few; d_gene: -; v_gene: TRBV12-3/TRBV12-4; CDR3nt: TGTGCCAGCAGTCTATCACTGGGTAGCAATCAGCCCCAGCATTTT; CDR3aa: CASSLSLGSNQPQHF
j_gene: TRBJ1-3; abundance: -; d_gene: -; v_gene: TRBV9; CDR3nt: TGTGCCAGCAGCGTAGAAGGGTTGGGAGTCGGAAACACCATATATTTT; CDR3aa: CASSVEGLGVGNTIYF
j_gene: TRBJ1-5; abundance: -; d_gene: -; v_gene: TRBV28; CDR3nt: TGTGCCAGCAGTTCGACAGCCCTGGGAAGTCAGCCCCAGCATTTT; CDR3aa: CASSSTALGSQPQHF